These 10 T cell receptor beta chains were sequenced from one sample in a study of blood T cell repertoires in COVID-19. Assay: immunoSEQ multiplex PCR; the TCRdb copy retains only in-frame clones and omits some. The sample contains approximately 150,000 clones, more than 65% of which appear only once. Sequences were obtained from peripheral blood. These receptors came from a woman aged 45 to 65 in a cohort sampled during active or convalescent COVID-19.

This clone has just one count. The chain recombines TRBV7-2 with TRBJ2-7; TRBD1 matches at 8 bases. Germline V lookup: CDR1 SGHTA, CDR2 FQGNSA. CDR3 length: 15 amino acids. The V gene end was trimmed by 1 base and the J gene end by 1 base; junction bases not matched to a gene: 3. CDR3 loop: CASSLGRGRSYEQYF. CDR3 DNA sequence: TGTGCCAGCAGCTTAGGCAGGGGGCGGTCCTACGAGCAGTACTTC.

The genes are TRBV12-3 or TRBV12-4 and TRBJ1-1, with 7 nucleotides matching TRBD1. The V and J ends lost 10 bases and 4 bases, in that order; junction bases with no gene match: 6. The CDR3 has 12 residues. CDR3 in amino acids: CAIGQEGTEAFF. In DNA form, the CDR3 reads TGTGCCATAGGACAGGAGGGCACTGAAGCTTTCTTT.

The genes are TRBV5-4 and TRBJ2-1; TRBD2 aligns across 8 bases. V lost 0 bases to trimming and J lost 8 bases; unmatched junction nucleotides: 10. From germline, CDR1 is SGHNT and CDR2 YYREEE (reference sequence). The CDR3 is 16 amino acids. CDR3 in amino acids: CASSLGGTRGIHEQFF. CDR3 in DNA: TGTGCCAGCAGCTTGGGTGGGACTAGGGGAATCCATGAGCAGTTCTTC.

The V and J genes are TRBV11-2 and TRBJ2-7, with D maybe TRBD1 (6 bases). Germline assignment: CDR1 SGHAT and CDR2 FQNNGV. The CDR3 extends over 15 amino acids. V lost 0 bases to trimming and J lost 4 bases, with 13 bases between them. CDR3 sequence reads: CASSLEWGHQYEQYF. DNA for the CDR3: TGTGCCAGCAGCTTAGAATGGGGACACCAATACGAGCAGTACTTC. The entire variable domain, with the rest obtained from reference TRBV11-2 and TRBJ2-7, is as follows: EAGVAQSPRYKIIEKRQSVAFWCNPISGHATLYWYQQILGQGPKLLIQFQNNGVVDDSQLPKDRFSAERLKGVDSTLKIQPAKLEDSAVYLCASSLEWGHQYEQYFGPGTRLTVT.

This clone occurred once. The rearrangement links TRBV29-1 to TRBJ1-1; D ambiguous. The CDR3 loop spans 13 amino acids. Trimming removed 3 bases from V and 4 bases from J, with 12 bases in between. Germline values: CDR1 SQVTM, CDR2 ANQGSEA. The CDR3 is CSVDNGEGTEAFF. Here the CDR3 DNA reads TGCAGCGTTGATAATGGGGAGGGCACTGAAGCTTTCTTT.

The V call is TRBV7-8, the J call TRBJ1-2; 7 bases match TRBD1. This CDR3 is 15 amino acids long. J gave up 5 bases and V 1 base, and 7 bases lay outside the gene matches. Per the germline V gene, CDR1 is SGHVS and CDR2 is FQNEAQ. Here the CDR3 DNA reads TGTGCCAGCAGCTTAGGGACAGGCAGCGCTTATGGCTACACCTTC. Its protein is CASSLGTGSAYGYTF.

The chain couples TRBV5-4 to TRBJ2-1, with 10 bases that match TRBD2. The CDR3 totals 16 residues. CDR1 is SGHNT and CDR2 is YYREEE in the germline V gene (reference sequence). V lost 4 bases to trimming and J lost 6 bases; unmatched junction nucleotides: 10. CDR3 loop: CASSPPGTSEGNEQFF. The CDR3 coding sequence is TGTGCCAGCAGCCCACCCGGGACTAGCGAGGGCAATGAGCAGTTCTTC.

The J gene is TRBJ1-2, the V gene TRBV4-1; D is unresolved. V lost 4 bases and J 4 bases, leaving 16 bases between the germline ends. CDR3 length: 15 residues. Per the germline V gene, CDR1 is MGHRA and CDR2 is YSYEKL. CDR3 residues: CASSPDAPRGYGYTF. Here the CDR3 DNA reads TGCGCCAGCAGCCCGGATGCTCCGCGGGGCTATGGCTACACCTTC.

The rearrangement links TRBV7-2 to TRBJ1-5; D is perhaps TRBD1 (6 bases). The V and J ends lost 5 bases and 3 bases respectively, with 11 bases between them. The germline gives CDR1 SGHTA, CDR2 FQGNSA. The CDR3 is 14 amino acids. CDR3 DNA: TGTGCCAGCAGCATAACAGGGAACAATCAGCCCCAGCATTTT. Translated, it gives CASSITGNNQPQHF.

The V call is TRBV7-9, the J call TRBJ1-1; tentative D call: TRBD1 (6 bases). The CDR3 is 14 residues long. V was pared by 5 bases and J by 2 bases, with 12 bases between. Germline V gene data show CDR1 as SEHNR and CDR2 as FQNEAQ (reference sequence). The CDR3 is CASSPGQSNTEAFF. CDR3 sequence (DNA): TGTGCCAGCAGCCCCGGACAGTCTAACACTGAAGCTTTCTTT.